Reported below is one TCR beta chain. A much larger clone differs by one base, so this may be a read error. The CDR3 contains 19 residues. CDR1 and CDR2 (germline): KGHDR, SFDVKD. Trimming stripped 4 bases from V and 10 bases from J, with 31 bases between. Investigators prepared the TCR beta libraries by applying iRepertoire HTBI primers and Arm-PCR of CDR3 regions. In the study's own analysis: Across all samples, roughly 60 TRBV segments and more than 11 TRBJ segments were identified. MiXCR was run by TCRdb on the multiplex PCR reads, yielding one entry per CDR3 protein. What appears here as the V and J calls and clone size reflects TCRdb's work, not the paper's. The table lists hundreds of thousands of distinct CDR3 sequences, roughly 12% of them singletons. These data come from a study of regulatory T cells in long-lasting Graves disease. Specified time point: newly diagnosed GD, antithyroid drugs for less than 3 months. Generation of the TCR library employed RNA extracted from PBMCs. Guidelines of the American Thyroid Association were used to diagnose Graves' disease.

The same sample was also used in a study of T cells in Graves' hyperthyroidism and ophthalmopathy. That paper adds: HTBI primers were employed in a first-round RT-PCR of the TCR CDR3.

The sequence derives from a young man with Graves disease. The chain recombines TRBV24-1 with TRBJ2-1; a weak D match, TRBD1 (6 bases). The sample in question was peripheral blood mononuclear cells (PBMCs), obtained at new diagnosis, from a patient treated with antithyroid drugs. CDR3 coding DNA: TGTGCCACCAGTGACCGACCACAGGGACACAGTGTGAGATGGGACGAGCAGTTCTTC. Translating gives CATSDRPQGHSVRWDEQFF.